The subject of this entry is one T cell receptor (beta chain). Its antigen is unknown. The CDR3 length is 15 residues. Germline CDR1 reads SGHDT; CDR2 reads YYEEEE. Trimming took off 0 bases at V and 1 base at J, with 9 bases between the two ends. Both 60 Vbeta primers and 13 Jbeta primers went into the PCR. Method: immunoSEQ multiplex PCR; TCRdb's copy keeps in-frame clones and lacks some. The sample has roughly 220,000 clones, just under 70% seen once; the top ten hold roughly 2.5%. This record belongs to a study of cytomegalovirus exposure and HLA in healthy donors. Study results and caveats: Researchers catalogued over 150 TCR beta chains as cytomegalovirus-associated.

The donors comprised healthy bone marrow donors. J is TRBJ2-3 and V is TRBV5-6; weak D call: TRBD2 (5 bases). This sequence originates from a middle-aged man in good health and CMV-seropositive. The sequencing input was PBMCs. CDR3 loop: CASSLAGSGTDTQYF. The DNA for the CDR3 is TGTGCCAGCAGCTTGGCTGGGAGCGGCACAGATACGCAGTATTTT. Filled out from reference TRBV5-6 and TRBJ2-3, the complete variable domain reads DAGVTQSPTHLIKTRGQQVTLRCSPKSGHDTVSWYQQALGQGPQFIFQYYEEEERQRGNFPDRFSGHQFPNYSSELNVNALLLGDSALYLCASSLAGSGTDTQYFGPGTRLTVL.